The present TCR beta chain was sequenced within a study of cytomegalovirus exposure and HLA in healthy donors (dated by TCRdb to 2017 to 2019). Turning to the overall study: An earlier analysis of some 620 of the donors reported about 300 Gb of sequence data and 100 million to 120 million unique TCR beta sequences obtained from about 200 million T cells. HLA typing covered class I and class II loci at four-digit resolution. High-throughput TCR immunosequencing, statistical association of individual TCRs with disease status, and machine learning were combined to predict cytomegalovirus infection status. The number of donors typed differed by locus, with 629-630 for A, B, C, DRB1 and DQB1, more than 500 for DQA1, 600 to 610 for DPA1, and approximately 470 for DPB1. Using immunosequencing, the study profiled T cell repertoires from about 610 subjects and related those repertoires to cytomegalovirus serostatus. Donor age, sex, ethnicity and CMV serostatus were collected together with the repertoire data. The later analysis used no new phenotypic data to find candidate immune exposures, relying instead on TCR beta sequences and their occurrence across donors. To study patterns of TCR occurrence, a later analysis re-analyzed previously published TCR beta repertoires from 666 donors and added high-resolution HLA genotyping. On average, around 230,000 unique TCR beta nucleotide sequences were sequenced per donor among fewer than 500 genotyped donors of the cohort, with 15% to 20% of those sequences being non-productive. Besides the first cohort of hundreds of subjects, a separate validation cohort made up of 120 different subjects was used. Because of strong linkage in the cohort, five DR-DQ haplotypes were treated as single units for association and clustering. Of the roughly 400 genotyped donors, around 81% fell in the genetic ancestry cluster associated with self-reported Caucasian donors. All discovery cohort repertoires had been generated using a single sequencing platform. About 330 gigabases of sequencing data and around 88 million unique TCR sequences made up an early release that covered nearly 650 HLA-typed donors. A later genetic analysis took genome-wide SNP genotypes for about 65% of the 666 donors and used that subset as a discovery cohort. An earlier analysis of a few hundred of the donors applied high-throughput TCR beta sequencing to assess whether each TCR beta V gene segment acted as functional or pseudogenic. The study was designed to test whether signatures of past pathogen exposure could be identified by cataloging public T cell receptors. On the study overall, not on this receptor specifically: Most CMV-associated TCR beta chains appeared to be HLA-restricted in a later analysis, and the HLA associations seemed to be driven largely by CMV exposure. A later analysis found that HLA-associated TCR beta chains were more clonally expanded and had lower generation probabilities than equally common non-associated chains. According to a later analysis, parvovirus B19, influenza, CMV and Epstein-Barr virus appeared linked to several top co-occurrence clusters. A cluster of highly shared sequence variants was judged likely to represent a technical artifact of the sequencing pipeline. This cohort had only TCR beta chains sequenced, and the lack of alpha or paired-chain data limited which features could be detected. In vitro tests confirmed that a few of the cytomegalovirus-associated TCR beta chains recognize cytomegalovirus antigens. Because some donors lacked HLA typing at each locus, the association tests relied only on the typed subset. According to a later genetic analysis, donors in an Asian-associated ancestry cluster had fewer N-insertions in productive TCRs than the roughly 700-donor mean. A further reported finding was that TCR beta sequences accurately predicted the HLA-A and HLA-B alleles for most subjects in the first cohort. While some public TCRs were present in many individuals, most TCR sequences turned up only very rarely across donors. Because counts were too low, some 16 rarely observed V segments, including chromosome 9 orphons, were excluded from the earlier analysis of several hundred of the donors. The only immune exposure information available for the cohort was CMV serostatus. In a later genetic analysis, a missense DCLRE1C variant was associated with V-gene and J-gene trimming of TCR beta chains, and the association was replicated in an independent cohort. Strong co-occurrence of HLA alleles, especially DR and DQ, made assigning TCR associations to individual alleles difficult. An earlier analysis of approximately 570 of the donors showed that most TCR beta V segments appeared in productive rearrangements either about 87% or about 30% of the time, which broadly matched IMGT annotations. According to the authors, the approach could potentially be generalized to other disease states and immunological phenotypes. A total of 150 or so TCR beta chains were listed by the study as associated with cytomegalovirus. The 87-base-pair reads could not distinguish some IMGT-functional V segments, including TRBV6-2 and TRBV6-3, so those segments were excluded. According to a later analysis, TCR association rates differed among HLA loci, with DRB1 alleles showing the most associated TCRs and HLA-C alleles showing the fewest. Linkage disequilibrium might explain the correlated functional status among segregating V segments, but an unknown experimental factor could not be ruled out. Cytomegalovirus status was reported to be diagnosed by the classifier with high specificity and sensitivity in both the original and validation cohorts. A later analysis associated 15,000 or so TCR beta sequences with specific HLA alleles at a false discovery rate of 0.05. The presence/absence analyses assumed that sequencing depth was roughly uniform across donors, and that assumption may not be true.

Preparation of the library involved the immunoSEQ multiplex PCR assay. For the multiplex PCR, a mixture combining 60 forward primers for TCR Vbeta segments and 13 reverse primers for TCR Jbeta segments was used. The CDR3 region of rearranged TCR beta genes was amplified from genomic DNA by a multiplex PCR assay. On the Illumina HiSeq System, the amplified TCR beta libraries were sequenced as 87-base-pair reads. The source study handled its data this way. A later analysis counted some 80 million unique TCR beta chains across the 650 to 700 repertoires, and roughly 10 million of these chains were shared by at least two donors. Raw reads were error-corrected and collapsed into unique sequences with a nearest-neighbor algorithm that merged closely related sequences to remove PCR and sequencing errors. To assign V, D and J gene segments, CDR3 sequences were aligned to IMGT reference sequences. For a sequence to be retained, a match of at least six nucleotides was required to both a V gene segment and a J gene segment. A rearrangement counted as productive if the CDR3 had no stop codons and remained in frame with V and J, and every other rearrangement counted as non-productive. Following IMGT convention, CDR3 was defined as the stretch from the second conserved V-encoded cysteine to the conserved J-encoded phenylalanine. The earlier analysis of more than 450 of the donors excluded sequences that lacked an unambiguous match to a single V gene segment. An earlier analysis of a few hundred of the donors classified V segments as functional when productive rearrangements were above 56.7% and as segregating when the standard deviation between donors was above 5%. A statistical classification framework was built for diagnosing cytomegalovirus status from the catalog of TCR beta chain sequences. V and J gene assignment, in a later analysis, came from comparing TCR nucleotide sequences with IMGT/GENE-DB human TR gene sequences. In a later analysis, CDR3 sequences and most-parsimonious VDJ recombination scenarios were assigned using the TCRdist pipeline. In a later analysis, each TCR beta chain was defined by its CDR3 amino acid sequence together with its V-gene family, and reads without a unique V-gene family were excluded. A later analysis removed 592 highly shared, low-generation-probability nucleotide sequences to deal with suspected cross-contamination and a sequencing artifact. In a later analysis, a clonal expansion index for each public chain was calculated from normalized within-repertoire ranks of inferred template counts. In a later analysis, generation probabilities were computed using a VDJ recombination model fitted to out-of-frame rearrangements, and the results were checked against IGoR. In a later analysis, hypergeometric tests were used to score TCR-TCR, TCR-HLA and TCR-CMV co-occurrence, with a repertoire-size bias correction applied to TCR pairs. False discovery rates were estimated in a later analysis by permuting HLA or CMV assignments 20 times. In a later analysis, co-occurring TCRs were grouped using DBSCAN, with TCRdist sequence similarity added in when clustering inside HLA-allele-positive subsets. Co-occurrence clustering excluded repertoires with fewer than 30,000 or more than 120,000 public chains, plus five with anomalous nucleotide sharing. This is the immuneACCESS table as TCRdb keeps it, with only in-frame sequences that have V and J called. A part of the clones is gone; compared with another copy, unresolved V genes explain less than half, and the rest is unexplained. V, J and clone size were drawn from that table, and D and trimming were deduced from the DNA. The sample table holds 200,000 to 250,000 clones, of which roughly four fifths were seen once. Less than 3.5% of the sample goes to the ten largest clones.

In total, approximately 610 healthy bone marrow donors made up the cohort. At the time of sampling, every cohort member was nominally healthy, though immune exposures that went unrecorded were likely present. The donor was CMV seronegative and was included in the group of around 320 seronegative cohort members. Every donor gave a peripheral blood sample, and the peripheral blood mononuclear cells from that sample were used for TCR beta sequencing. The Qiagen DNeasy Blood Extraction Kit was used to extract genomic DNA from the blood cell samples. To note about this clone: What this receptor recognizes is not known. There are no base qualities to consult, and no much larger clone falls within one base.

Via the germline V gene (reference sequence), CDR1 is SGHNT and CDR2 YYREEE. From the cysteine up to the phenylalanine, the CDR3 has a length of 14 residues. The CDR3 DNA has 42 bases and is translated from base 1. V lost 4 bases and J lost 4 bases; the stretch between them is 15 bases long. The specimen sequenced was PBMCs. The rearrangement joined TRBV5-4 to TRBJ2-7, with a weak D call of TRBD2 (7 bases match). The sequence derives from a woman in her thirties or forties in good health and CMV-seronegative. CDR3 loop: CASSTQGGGYEQYF. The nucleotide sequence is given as TGTGCCAGCAGCACACAGGGCGGGGGTTACGAGCAGTACTTC.